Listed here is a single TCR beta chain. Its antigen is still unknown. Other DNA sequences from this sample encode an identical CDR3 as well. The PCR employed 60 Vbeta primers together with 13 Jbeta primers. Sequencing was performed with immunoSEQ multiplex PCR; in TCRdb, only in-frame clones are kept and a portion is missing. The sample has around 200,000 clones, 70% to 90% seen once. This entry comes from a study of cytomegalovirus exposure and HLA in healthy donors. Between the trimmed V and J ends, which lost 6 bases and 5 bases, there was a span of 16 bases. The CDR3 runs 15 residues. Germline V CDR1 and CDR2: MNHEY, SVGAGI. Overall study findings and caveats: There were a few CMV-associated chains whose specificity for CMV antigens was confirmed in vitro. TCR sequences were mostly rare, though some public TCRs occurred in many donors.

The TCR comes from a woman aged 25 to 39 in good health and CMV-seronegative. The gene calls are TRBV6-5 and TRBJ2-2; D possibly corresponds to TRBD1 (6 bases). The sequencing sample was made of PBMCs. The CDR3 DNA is TGTGCCAGCAGCCTAGGCGAGGGGGAAACCGGGGAGCTGTTTTTT. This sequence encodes CASSLGEGETGELFF.